Sequencing of this T cell receptor (beta chain) was carried out in a study of CD8 T cells in ankylosing spondylitis (dated by TCRdb to 2016 to 2017). Context from the whole study: T cell receptor beta repertoires were profiled in healthy donors and ankylosing spondylitis patients so that disease-linked TCR variants could be found. Peripheral blood was sampled, and synovial fluid was additionally collected from ankylosing spondylitis patients. The full study cohort comprised around 25 ankylosing spondylitis patients and 85 to 120 healthy donors.

General study outcomes and caveats: The disease-linked clones were reported to be significantly enriched in matched synovial fluid samples from ankylosing spondylitis patients. Some TCR beta motif variants had previously been reported in synovial fluid and blood of reactive arthritis patients, which suggested common disease-initiation mechanisms. A CD8+ phenotype was shown by the disease-linked clones, which were found at relatively low frequencies in peripheral blood. A TCR beta motif made up of fewer than 10 highly homologous amino acid variants appeared to be characteristic of blood from ankylosing spondylitis patients.

This sample was sequenced with an Illumina HiSeq 2500. TCR beta libraries were prepared by quantitative 5'-RACE with molecular barcodes. The authors' analysis ran thus. A new computational method based on a probabilistic model of VDJ rearrangement was used to identify disease-linked TCR variants. TCRdb reprocessed the public reads (quality trimming at Q25 with fastp, clone calling with MiXCR) and kept in-frame beta chains. CDR3 protein sequences are deduplicated, and each keeps its most common genes and DNA. It is TCRdb's table, rather than the study itself, that gives the V and J calls and clone size. The sample contains about 160,000 distinct CDR3 sequences, roughly 44% of them found a single time. About 16% of the sample comes from the top ten. Synovial fluid samples were paired with blood samples taken from the same ankylosing spondylitis patients. This clonotype was detected only a few times. Its target antigen remains unknown. Base qualities are missing; no much larger clone stands one base away.

The TCR comes from a male donor with ankylosing spondylitis. The source material was synovial fluid, either unsorted or a sorted T cell fraction (not recorded which).

The sequence in DNA is TGTGCCAGCACCCCCGGGGGGATGGATAATGAAAAACTGTTTTTT. The translation is CASTPGGMDNEKLFF. The chain uses TRBV12-3 or TRBV12-4 and TRBJ1-4; the best D guess is TRBD1, with 5 bases matching. A distance of 16 bases separates the germline ends of V and J, which lose 7 bases and 4 bases respectively. The CDR3 sequence holds 15 residues, the cysteine and phenylalanine included. Of all the DNA, just the CDR3 is kept, 45 bases in frame from base 1.